What follows is one T cell receptor (beta chain) and its context. Via MiXCR, TCRdb re-called the 5' RACE reads, giving one row per CDR3 protein. The sample consists of around 1.7 million distinct CDR3 sequences, under 35% of them appearing once. These data are taken from a study of identical twins. Healthy Caucasians were all of the donors. The CDR3 loop spans 14 amino acids. Looked up from germline, CDR1 is SGHDT and CDR2 is YYEEEE. The ends were cut back, 2 bases at V and 4 bases at J, with 10 bases in the middle. This sequence originates from a newborn girl in good health. Material for sequencing was cord blood. The rearrangement joins TRBV5-6 to TRBJ1-5; D is ambiguous. CDR3 sequence reads: CASSFGSLNQPQHF. The CDR3 DNA sequence: TGTGCCAGCAGCTTCGGCAGTTTAAATCAGCCCCAGCATTTT.